The 15 T cell receptor beta chains reported below all come from one sample, sequenced in a study of cytomegalovirus exposure and HLA in healthy donors. 60 Vbeta and 13 Jbeta primers were used in PCR. Assay used: immunoSEQ multiplex PCR; TCRdb lists only in-frame clones, some missing. The data show approximately 140,000 clones, 60% to 85% seen once. Sequenced sample: PBMCs. These TCRs come from a man in his forties or fifties in good health and CMV-seropositive.

The CDR3 DNA sequence: TGTGCCAGCAGCTTAGAACTCCAGGGGGCGGGTGGCTACACCTTC. This encodes CASSLELQGAGGYTF. J is TRBJ1-2 and V is TRBV7-2, with 8 nucleotides matching TRBD1. V gave up 1 base and J gave up 7 bases; unmatched junction bases: 8. The CDR3 is made up of 15 amino acids. Germline V gives CDR1 SGHTA, CDR2 FQGNSA.

This clone turned up a few times. This chain joins TRBV7-9 and TRBJ2-2; the D gene is possibly TRBD1 (6 bases). In germline, CDR1 is SEHNR, CDR2 FQNEAQ (reference sequence). V lost 5 bases and J lost 7, with 17 bases in between. The CDR3 is 15 amino acids. The CDR3 sequence is CASSPLDRFGGELFF. In DNA, the CDR3 is TGTGCCAGCAGCCCCCTTGACAGGTTCGGCGGGGAGCTGTTTTTT.

This clone was seen a single time. The V and J genes are TRBV5-1 and TRBJ2-6; D possibly corresponds to TRBD2 (7 bases). Looked up from germline, CDR1 is SGHRS and CDR2 is YFSETQ. V lost 7 bases to trimming and J lost 4 bases, with 18 bases between them. This CDR3 has 16 residues. CDR3 in DNA: TGCGCCAGCGGGGGGGGCGGAGAGGTAGGGGCCAACGTCCTGACTTTC. This sequence encodes CASGGGGEVGANVLTF.

The gene calls are TRBV7-2 and TRBJ1-2; the D is unclear. The CDR3 length is 15 residues. V lost 1 base to trimming and J lost 8 bases, with 17 bases between them. CDR1 is SGHTA, CDR2 FQGNSA, per germline. CDR3 in DNA: TGTGCCAGCAGCTTAGGATCAGGTTCTATGCAAGGCTACACCTTC. Amino acid sequence: CASSLGSGSMQGYTF. The full variable domain, its missing parts supplied by reference TRBV7-2 and TRBJ1-2, is GAGVSQSPSNKVTEKGKDVELRCDPISGHTALYWYRQSLGQGLEFLIYFQGNSAPDKSGLPSDRFSAERTGGSVSTLTIQRTQQEDSAVYLCASSLGSGSMQGYTFGSGTRLTVV.

The V gene is TRBV2, the J gene TRBJ1-1; TRBD1 might be the D (5 bases). Germline assignment: CDR1 SNHLY and CDR2 FYNNEI. V lost 7 bases to trimming and J lost 10 bases, with 34 bases between them. The CDR3 extends over 18 amino acids. The CDR3 region has the DNA TGTGCCAGCACCAACCAGCAGGGTATTATCTTGGGGTATCTTGGAGCTTTCTTT. Encoded protein: CASTNQQGIILGYLGAFF.

V is TRBV10-3 and J is TRBJ2-1; 7 nucleotides match TRBD2. This CDR3 spans 12 amino acids. Germline lookup yields CDR1 ENHRY and CDR2 SYGVKD. The junction had 2 bases not matched to a gene; V was cut back by 7 bases and J by 5 bases. The CDR3 protein is CAITRGDNEQFF. The CDR3 DNA reads TGTGCCATCACCCGGGGGGACAATGAGCAGTTCTTC.

The chain links TRBV28 to TRBJ2-7, with TRBD1 matching over 7 bases. Germline V gene sequence: CDR1 MDHEN, CDR2 SYDVKM. Trimming removed 6 bases from V and 5 bases from J; junction bases left unmatched: 10. This CDR3 region has 14 residues. CDR3 amino acids: CASSPDRIIDEQYF. CDR3 in DNA: TGTGCCAGCAGCCCGGACAGGATAATCGACGAGCAGTACTTC.

This clone came up once. V usage is TRBV9 and J usage is TRBJ2-3; 11 nucleotides align to TRBD2. The CDR3 extends over 16 amino acids. The V gene's germline CDR1 is SGDLS and CDR2 YYNGEE. Trimming removed 4 bases from V and 2 bases from J; junction bases left unmatched: 6. The CDR3 protein is CASSPGLADLTDTQYF. The DNA for the CDR3 is TGTGCCAGCAGCCCGGGACTAGCGGACCTCACAGATACGCAGTATTTT. The entire variable domain, with the rest obtained from reference TRBV9 and TRBJ2-3, is as follows: DSGVTQTPKHLITATGQRVTLRCSPRSGDLSVYWYQQSLDQGLQFLIQYYNGEERAKGNILERFSAQQFPDLHSELNLSSLELGDSALYFCASSPGLADLTDTQYFGPGTRLTVL.

This chain uses TRBV10-3 with TRBJ1-5; 9 positions agree with TRBD1. The germline V gene has CDR1 ENHRY and CDR2 SYGVKD. V lost 10 bases, J lost 4 bases, and 5 bases stayed unmatched. The CDR3 spans 13 residues. The CDR3 loop is CATRGTGNQPQHF. CDR3 coding DNA: TGTGCCACTAGGGGGACAGGGAATCAGCCCCAGCATTTT.

This clone was detected only once. The chain carries TRBV4-3 and TRBJ2-3; 8 bases agree with TRBD2. CDR3 length: 16 residues. Germline loops: CDR1 LGHNA, CDR2 YSLEER. V lost 4 bases and J lost 2; bases outside the gene matches: 8. CDR3 sequence reads: CASSPLAGTPTDTQYF. CDR3 DNA: TGCGCCAGCAGCCCCCTAGCGGGTACTCCCACAGATACGCAGTATTTT.

The rearrangement links TRBV15 to TRBJ2-6; D ambiguous. The length of the CDR3 is 14 residues. Germline values: CDR1 LNHNV, CDR2 YYDKDF (reference sequence). Trimming removed 6 bases at V and 0 bases at J, with 6 bases between. CDR3 in DNA: TGTGCCACCAGTCTCGTCTCTGGGGCCAACGTCCTGACTTTC. Translation gives CATSLVSGANVLTF.

The V and J genes are TRBV5-4 and TRBJ2-5; 12 nucleotides align to TRBD2. The CDR3 contains 15 residues. CDR1 and CDR2 (germline): SGHNT, YYREEE (reference sequence). The ends lost 4 bases at V and 1 base at J; junction bases unmatched: 2. The CDR3 reads CASSLGLAGQETQYF. Here the CDR3 DNA reads TGTGCCAGCAGCCTGGGACTAGCGGGCCAAGAGACCCAGTACTTC.

This rearrangement joins TRBV6-5 to TRBJ1-2, with D possibly matching TRBD1 (5 bases). Germline values: CDR1 MNHEY, CDR2 SVGAGI. The length of the CDR3 is 11 residues. The V and J ends lost 6 bases and 8 bases respectively, with 10 bases between them. CDR3 sequence reads: CASSPGRGYTF. For the CDR3, the DNA is TGTGCCAGCAGCCCAGGGAGGGGCTACACCTTC.

The V call is TRBV18, the J call TRBJ1-2; the D is unclear. Trimming took off 1 base at V and 3 bases at J, with 12 bases between the two ends. The germline gives CDR1 KGHSH, CDR2 LQKENI. The CDR3 sequence is 15 residues long. CDR3 region: CASSPQPLGDYGYTF. In DNA, the CDR3 is TGTGCCAGCTCACCACAGCCTCTCGGGGACTATGGCTACACCTTC.

V gene TRBV9 combines with J gene TRBJ2-6, with D possibly being TRBD1 (5 bases). Germline CDR1 SGDLS, CDR2 YYNGEE. This CDR3 contains 16 residues. Deletions cut 1 base from V and 1 base from J, with 9 bases between. The chain's CDR3 is CASSVLQGSGANVLTF. In DNA form, the CDR3 reads TGTGCCAGCAGCGTACTTCAGGGATCTGGGGCCAACGTCCTGACTTTC.